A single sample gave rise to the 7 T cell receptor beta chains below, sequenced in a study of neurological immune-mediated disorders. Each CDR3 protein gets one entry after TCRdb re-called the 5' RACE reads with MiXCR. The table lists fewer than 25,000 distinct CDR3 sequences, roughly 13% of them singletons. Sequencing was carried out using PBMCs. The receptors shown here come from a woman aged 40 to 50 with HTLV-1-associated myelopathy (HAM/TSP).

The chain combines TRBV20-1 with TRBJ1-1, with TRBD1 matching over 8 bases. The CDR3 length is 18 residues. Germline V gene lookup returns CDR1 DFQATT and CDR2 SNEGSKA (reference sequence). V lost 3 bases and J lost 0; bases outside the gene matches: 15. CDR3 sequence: CSASYGTGYLLLNTEAFF. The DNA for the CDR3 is TGCAGTGCTAGCTACGGGACAGGATATCTCCTCTTGAACACTGAAGCTTTCTTT.

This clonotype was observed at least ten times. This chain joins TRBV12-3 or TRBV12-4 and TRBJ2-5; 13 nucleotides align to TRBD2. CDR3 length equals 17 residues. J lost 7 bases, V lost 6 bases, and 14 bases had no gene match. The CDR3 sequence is CASSQGSWTSGGGTQYF. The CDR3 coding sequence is TGTGCCAGCAGCCAAGGAAGCTGGACTAGCGGGGGCGGGACCCAGTACTTC.

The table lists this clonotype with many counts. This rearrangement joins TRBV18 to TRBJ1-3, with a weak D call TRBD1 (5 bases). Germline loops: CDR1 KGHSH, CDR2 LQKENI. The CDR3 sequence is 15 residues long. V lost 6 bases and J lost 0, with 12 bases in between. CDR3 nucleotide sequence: TGTGCCAGCTCGACGGGACCGGACTCTGGAAACACCATATATTTT. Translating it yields CASSTGPDSGNTIYF.

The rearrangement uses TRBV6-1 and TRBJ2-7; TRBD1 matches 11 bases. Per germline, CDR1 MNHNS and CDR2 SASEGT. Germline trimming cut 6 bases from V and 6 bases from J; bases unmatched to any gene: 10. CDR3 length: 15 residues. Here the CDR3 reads CASRLGQGANLEQYF. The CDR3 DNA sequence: TGTGCCAGCAGACTCGGACAGGGGGCAAATCTCGAGCAGTACTTC.

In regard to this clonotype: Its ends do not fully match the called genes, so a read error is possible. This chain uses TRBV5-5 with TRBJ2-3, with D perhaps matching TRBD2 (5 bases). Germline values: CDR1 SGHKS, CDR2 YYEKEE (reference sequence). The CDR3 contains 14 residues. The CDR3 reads CASKAGVSTDTQYF. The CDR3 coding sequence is TGTGCCAGCAAAGCCGGGGTATCCACAGATACGCAATATTTT. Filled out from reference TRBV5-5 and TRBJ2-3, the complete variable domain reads DAGVTQSPTHLIKTRGQQVTLRCSPISGHKSVSWYQQVLGQGPQFIFQYYEKEERGRGNFPDRFSARQFPNYSSELNVNALLLGDSALYLCASKAGVSTDTQYFGPGTRLTVL.

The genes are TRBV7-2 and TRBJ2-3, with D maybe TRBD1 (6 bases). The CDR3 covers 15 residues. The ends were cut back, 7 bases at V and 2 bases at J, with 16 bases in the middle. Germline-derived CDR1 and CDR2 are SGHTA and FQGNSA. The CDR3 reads CASTLLGAVTDTQYF. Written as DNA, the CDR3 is TGTGCCAGCACCCTTCTGGGGGCCGTCACAGATACGCAGTATTTT.

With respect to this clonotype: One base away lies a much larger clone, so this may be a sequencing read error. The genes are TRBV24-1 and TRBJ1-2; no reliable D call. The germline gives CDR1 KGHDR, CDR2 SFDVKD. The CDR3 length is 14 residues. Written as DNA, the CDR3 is TGTGTCACCCGCCCTGCCGGCCTGGGCGGTGGCTACACCTTC. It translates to CVTRPAGLGGGYTF.